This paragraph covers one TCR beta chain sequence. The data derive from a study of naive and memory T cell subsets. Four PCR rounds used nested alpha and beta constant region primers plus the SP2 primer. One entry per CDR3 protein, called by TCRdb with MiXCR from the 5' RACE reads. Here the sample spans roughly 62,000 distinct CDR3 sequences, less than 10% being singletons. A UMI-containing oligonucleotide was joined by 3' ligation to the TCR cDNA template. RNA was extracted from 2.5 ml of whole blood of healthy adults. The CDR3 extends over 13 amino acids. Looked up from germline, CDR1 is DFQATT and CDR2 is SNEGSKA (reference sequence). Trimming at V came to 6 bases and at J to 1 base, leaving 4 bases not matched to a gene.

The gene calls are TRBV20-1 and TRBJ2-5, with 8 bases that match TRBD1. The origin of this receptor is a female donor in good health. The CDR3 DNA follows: TGCAGTGCGGCAGGACAGGGCCAAGAGACCCAGTACTTC. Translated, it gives CSAAGQGQETQYF.